One and the same sample provided the 10 T cell receptor beta chains below, sequenced in a study of T cell responses to AZD1222 COVID-19 vaccine. The data were produced by immunoSEQ multiplex PCR, yet TCRdb's version contains in-frame clones alone and is incomplete. This repertoire shows more than 20,000 clones, around 87% found once; its top ten account for more than 30%. The sample consisted of peripheral blood, taken 28 days after the second AZD1222 dose. Receptors were obtained from an adult who received the AZD1222 COVID-19 vaccine.

V gene TRBV28 combines with J gene TRBJ1-1; D is ambiguous. CDR3 length: 14 residues. CDR1 and CDR2 from the germline V gene are MDHEN and SYDVKM. V lost 6 bases, J lost 0 bases, and 11 bases lay in between. The CDR3 coding sequence is TGTGCCAGCAGCCTAGGAGGAATGAACACTGAAGCTTTCTTT. Amino acid sequence: CASSLGGMNTEAFF.

The chain has TRBV7-2 and TRBJ1-2, with a weak D call TRBD1 (6 bases). CDR1 SGHTA and CDR2 FQGNSA come from the germline V gene. This CDR3 spans 14 amino acids. Trimming left V 2 bases short and J 4 bases short, with 11 bases between. CDR3 region: CASSLWGPRYGYTF. The CDR3 DNA sequence: TGTGCCAGCAGCTTATGGGGGCCCCGCTATGGCTACACCTTC.

The chain is built from TRBV6-1 and TRBJ1-6, with TRBD1 as a possible D gene (5 bases). The CDR3 covers 13 residues. Germline-derived CDR1 and CDR2 are MNHNS and SASEGT. V shed 2 bases and J shed 9 bases, with 8 bases lying between them. The CDR3 is CASSELRGSPLHF. The CDR3 nucleotides read TGTGCCAGCAGTGAATTGAGGGGTTCACCCCTCCACTTT.

J is TRBJ1-1 and V is TRBV4-3; no clear D. Germline V lookup: CDR1 LGHNA, CDR2 YSLEER. V was clipped by 0 bases and J by 7 bases, with 9 bases between them. CDR3 length: 13 amino acids. The CDR3 DNA is TGCGCCAGCAGCCAAGATCGAGGGTATGAAGCTTTCTTT. Its translation is CASSQDRGYEAFF.

The CDR3 bases are TGCGCCAGCAGTGAGTGGAGCTCTGGAAACACCATATATTTT. This encodes CASSEWSSGNTIYF. The V and J genes are TRBV10-1 and TRBJ1-3, with D uncertain. The germline V gene encodes CDR1 WNHNN and CDR2 SYGVQD (reference sequence). The CDR3 consists of 14 residues. V dropped 1 base and J dropped 0 bases, with 4 bases sitting between them.

The chain employs TRBV30 and TRBJ2-3; TRBD2 might be the D (5 bases). Trimming cost V 7 bases and J 4 bases, with 15 bases left between them. The V gene's germline CDR1 is GTSNPN and CDR2 SVGIG (reference sequence). The CDR3 length is 13 residues. The CDR3 region is CAFPGVVADTQYF. The CDR3 DNA is TGTGCCTTTCCCGGGGTGGTGGCAGATACGCAGTATTTT.

The chain uses TRBV12-3 or TRBV12-4 and TRBJ2-2, with a possible D match to TRBD1 (6 bases). Trimming took off 5 bases at V and 7 bases at J, with 11 bases between the two ends. The CDR3 extends over 13 amino acids. The CDR3 nucleotides read TGTGCCAGCAGTGAACAGGGTCTCGGGGAGCTGTTTTTT. Translated, it gives CASSEQGLGELFF.

This clone was seen once. This chain connects TRBV28 to TRBJ1-1; D is perhaps TRBD1 (6 bases). V lost 6 bases and J lost 1, with 12 bases in between. CDR1 is MDHEN and CDR2 is SYDVKM in the germline V gene. CDR3 length: 14 residues. The CDR3 coding sequence is TGTGCCAGCAGGGGGATCAGGGGGAACACTGAAGCTTTCTTT. Translation gives CASRGIRGNTEAFF.

The chain has TRBV6-6 and TRBJ1-2, with TRBD1 matching 10 bases. With V trimmed by 7 bases and J by 7 bases, 6 bases remained unmatched. The CDR3 extends over 13 amino acids. Germline assignment: CDR1 MNHNY and CDR2 SVGAGI (reference sequence). CDR3 nucleotides: TGTGCCAGCACCCGGACAGGGGGAGTTGGCTACACCTTC. It yields the protein CASTRTGGVGYTF.

This clone is labeled medium-sized. This chain links TRBV29-1 with TRBJ2-2, with TRBD2 identical over 9 bases. Looked up from germline, CDR1 is SQVTM and CDR2 is ANQGSEA. The CDR3 has 13 amino acids. The J segment lost 9 bases and the V segment lost 0 bases, leaving 2 bases of the junction unmatched. CDR3 sequence reads: CSVEEREGRELFF. As DNA, the CDR3 is TGCAGCGTTGAAGAGCGGGAGGGACGGGAGCTGTTTTTT.